This TCR beta chain was identified during a study of cytomegalovirus exposure and HLA in healthy donors. Study summary: The Caucasian-associated ancestry cluster held 65% to 90% of a few hundred genotyped donors.

Findings of the study overall: Later analysis identified 15,000 to 20,000 TCR beta sequences associated with HLA alleles, using a false discovery rate threshold of 0.05. In a later analysis, a missense DCLRE1C variant was linked to TCR beta V- and J-gene trimming. Confirmation was obtained in vitro that three CMV-associated chains are specific for CMV antigens.

Germline V gene data show CDR1 as PRHDT and CDR2 as FYEKMQ (reference sequence). J was trimmed by 8 bases and V by 3 bases; bases with no gene match: 8. CDR3 length: 15 amino acids. Concerning this clone: What it binds is unknown.

Primers: 60 Vbeta forward and 13 Jbeta reverse. Sequencing used immunoSEQ multiplex PCR; TCRdb keeps in-frame clones, though not all of them. The sample lists 90,000 to 150,000 clones, around 76% occurring once. The chain couples TRBV13 to TRBJ1-2; 11 bases align to TRBD1. Sequencing was done on a sample of PBMCs. The origin of this receptor is a man in his fifties or sixties in good health and CMV-seropositive. The CDR3 sequence: CASSLLGQGARGYTF. In DNA, the CDR3 is TGTGCCAGCAGCTTGCTAGGACAGGGGGCGAGAGGCTACACCTTC.